There are a few counts of the clone carrying this T cell receptor beta chain. The V and J ends lost 0 bases and 6 bases, in that order; junction bases with no gene match: 3. The CDR3 is 15 residues long. Germline V gives CDR1 SGDLS, CDR2 YYNGEE. MiXCR, applied by TCRdb to the 5' RACE reads, yields one record per CDR3 protein. The sample lists around 140,000 distinct CDR3 sequences; about 7.7% were seen once. This sample is drawn from a study of T cells after yellow fever vaccination. The sequenced sample was CD4+ T cells sorted from PBMCs, obtained 5 days after the yellow fever booster vaccination. The sequence was collected from a man under 40 who received the YFV17D yellow fever vaccine. The rearrangement uses TRBV9 and TRBJ2-2; 9 bases align to TRBD2. CDR3 amino acids: CASSVGGRGAGELFF. DNA of the CDR3: TGTGCCAGCAGCGTAGGCGGGAGGGGGGCCGGGGAGCTGTTTTTT.